The T cell receptor (beta chain) described here comes from a study of cytomegalovirus exposure and HLA in healthy donors. On this clone itself: Its antigen remains unknown.

Researchers ran the PCR with 60 Vbeta and 13 Jbeta primers. In the authors' workflow: Around 10 million of the roughly 80 million unique TCR beta chains counted in a later analysis were shared. Assay used: immunoSEQ multiplex PCR; TCRdb lists only in-frame clones, some missing. V and J calls and clone size come straight from that table; D and trimming were deduced from the DNA. The profile shows under 250,000 clones, around 78% of them singletons. Study-wide points: Donor immune exposure was known only as CMV serostatus. The study flagged about 160 TCR beta chains as cytomegalovirus-associated. TCR beta sequences numbering about 17,000 were associated with HLA alleles at 0.05 false discovery rate in a later analysis.

Trimming left V 0 bases short and J 0 bases short, with 11 bases between. This CDR3 region has 15 residues. In germline, CDR1 is SQVTM, CDR2 ANQGSEA. The receptor comes from a boy younger than 18 in good health and CMV-seronegative. This rearrangement joins TRBV29-1 to TRBJ1-1; D ambiguous. The source material was PBMCs. DNA of the CDR3: TGCAGCGTTGAAGATCTTGGCAAACTGAACACTGAAGCTTTCTTT. Residues: CSVEDLGKLNTEAFF.